The clone carrying this TCR beta chain was seen more than once but under ten times. This sample was included in a study of T cell responses to AZD1222 COVID-19 vaccine. Study context: Researchers grouped second doses given at about 4 or about 12 weeks into one pool.

TCRdb's table, derived via immunoSEQ multiplex PCR, lists solely in-frame clones and lacks some. The data hold about 100,000 clones, with 70% to 90% observed a single time. V was pared by 2 bases and J by 3 bases, with 13 bases between. Germline CDR1 is MGHRA and CDR2 is YSYEKL. The CDR3 has 15 amino acids. The chain couples TRBV4-1 to TRBJ1-2; D is possibly TRBD1 (6 bases). Sequenced here: peripheral blood, sampled on day 0 of AZD1222 vaccination. The TCR was taken from an adult in good health. CDR3 sequence (DNA): TGCGCCAGCAGCCAAACCCCGGGACACCACTATGGCTACACCTTC. This translates into CASSQTPGHHYGYTF.